These 17 T cell receptor beta chains were sequenced from one sample in a study of low-dose radiotherapy and immunotherapy resistance in tumors. Alpha and beta chains were covered, as first-strand cDNA relied on TRAV- and TRBV-specific primers. Both a constant-region primer and a V-primer adapter served to amplify TCRs across 15 to 25 PCR cycles. TCRdb fed the reads into MiXCR, producing one record per CDR3 protein. The table has 60,000 or so distinct CDR3 sequences, less than 30% seen once; the top ten hold around 6.7%. The time point here: before trial treatment. The source material was PBMCs, sampled before treatment. The receptors come from a male donor with rectosigmoid adenocarcinoma.

Ten or more counts support this clonotype. V and J are TRBV29-1 and TRBJ1-1, with D unclear. Trimming removed 7 bases at V and 3 bases at J, with 9 bases between. This CDR3 contains 11 residues. Germline CDR1 reads SQVTM; CDR2 reads ANQGSEA. CDR3 nucleotides: TGCAGCGGTATCCGGGACACTGAAGCTTTCTTT. Its protein is CSGIRDTEAFF.

This clonotype was detected many times. CDR3 amino acids: CASTVWAGEQFF. In DNA form, the CDR3 reads TGTGCCAGCACGGTGTGGGCGGGTGAGCAGTTCTTC. The chain combines TRBV6-2 or TRBV6-3 with TRBJ2-1; D possibly corresponds to TRBD2 (5 bases). The CDR3 consists of 12 residues. CDR1 is MNHEY, CDR2 SVGEGT, per germline. Deletions cut 7 bases from V and 9 bases from J, with 13 bases between.

The J gene is TRBJ2-7, the V gene TRBV6-2 or TRBV6-3, with TRBD2 matching 13 bases. Trimming cost V 7 bases and J 0 bases; bases outside gene matches: 6. The CDR3 length is 16 residues. The germline V gene encodes CDR1 MNHEY and CDR2 SVGEGT. The CDR3 bases are TGTGCCAGCACTTTGACTAGCGGGGGGAGCTCCTACGAGCAGTACTTC. This sequence encodes CASTLTSGGSSYEQYF.

This clonotype was seen at least ten times. The rearrangement joins TRBV6-5 to TRBJ1-2; 9 nucleotides line up with TRBD1. V gave up 5 bases and J gave up 6 bases; unmatched junction bases: 4. This CDR3 comprises 13 residues. Germline V CDR1 and CDR2: MNHEY, SVGAGI. Written as DNA, the CDR3 is TGTGCCAGCAGTCGGGACAGGGACGATGGCTACACCTTC. This gives the protein CASSRDRDDGYTF.

This clonotype is deemed medium-sized. J is TRBJ2-5 and V is TRBV28, with D maybe TRBD2 (5 bases). The CDR3 length is 15 residues. Trimming removed 0 bases at V and 1 base at J, with 9 bases between. CDR1 is MDHEN, CDR2 SYDVKM, per germline. DNA of the CDR3: TGTGCCAGCAGTTTATGGATGGCGGGCCAAGAGACCCAGTACTTC. Its protein product is CASSLWMAGQETQYF.

This clonotype was seen ten or more times. The rearrangement uses TRBV29-1 and TRBJ1-3, with D uncertain. CDR3 length: 13 amino acids. Germline V CDR1 and CDR2: SQVTM, ANQGSEA. V gave up 6 bases and J gave up 3 bases, with 12 bases separating them. In DNA, the CDR3 is TGCAGCGTAGCGGACCTTGGTGGAAACACCATATATTTT. This encodes CSVADLGGNTIYF. The variable domain in full, completed from reference TRBV29-1 and TRBJ1-3, reads SAVISQKPSRDICQRGTSLTIQCQVDSQVTMMFWYRQQPGQSLTLIATANQGSEATYESGFVIDKFPISRPNLTFSTLTVSNMSPEDSSIYLCSVADLGGNTIYFGEGSWLTVV.

There are many counts of this clonotype. The chain joins TRBV7-2 to TRBJ1-1, with D perhaps TRBD1 (5 bases). The V and J ends lost 5 bases and 2 bases respectively, with 9 bases between them. Germline V gene data show CDR1 as SGHTA and CDR2 as FQGNSA. The CDR3 contains 13 residues. The CDR3 spells CASSRQSNTEAFF. Here the CDR3 DNA reads TGTGCCAGCAGCCGACAGAGTAACACTGAAGCTTTCTTT. The full variable domain, with the rest looked up from reference TRBV7-2 and TRBJ1-1, is GAGVSQSPSNKVTEKGKDVELRCDPISGHTALYWYRQSLGQGLEFLIYFQGNSAPDKSGLPSDRFSAERTGGSVSTLTIQRTQQEDSAVYLCASSRQSNTEAFFGQGTRLTVV.

This clonotype appeared many times. The chain couples TRBV7-9 to TRBJ2-5; weak D call: TRBD1 (5 bases). Germline assignment: CDR1 SEHNR and CDR2 FQNEAQ (reference sequence). V dropped 1 base and J dropped 2 bases, with 8 bases sitting between them. This CDR3 is 14 amino acids long. CDR3 in DNA: TGTGCCAGCAGCTTAGTCACAGGACAAGAGACCCAGTACTTC. This sequence encodes CASSLVTGQETQYF.

About this clonotype: A far larger clone is one base from this, pointing to a likely read error. The CDR3 spells CSVGRDNEQYF. CDR3 in DNA: TGCAGCGTGGGACGGGACAATGAGCAGTACTTC. This sequence joins TRBV29-1 and TRBJ2-7, with D tentatively TRBD1 (6 bases). Germline lookup yields CDR1 SQVTM and CDR2 ANQGSEA. The CDR3 extends over 11 amino acids. Trimming shortened V by 6 bases and J by 7 bases, and 13 bases separated the two germline ends.

This clonotype appeared many times. The V and J genes are TRBV28 and TRBJ2-7; 7 bases map to TRBD2. The CDR3 totals 16 residues. The V and J ends lost 7 bases and 4 bases, in that order; junction bases with no gene match: 16. The germline gives CDR1 MDHEN, CDR2 SYDVKM. CDR3 amino acids: CASTEAGVGGSYEQYF. CDR3 sequence (DNA): TGTGCCAGCACCGAAGCCGGGGTGGGCGGGAGTTACGAGCAGTACTTC.

By sample share, this clonotype is medium-sized. The V call is TRBV11-2, the J call TRBJ2-7; tentatively, D is TRBD2 (6 bases). The CDR3 has 13 residues. Germline V gene sequence: CDR1 SGHAT, CDR2 FQNNGV. The V and J ends lost 5 bases and 6 bases respectively, with 14 bases between them. The DNA of the CDR3 is TGTGCCAGCAGCCCCCATGAAGCGGGCGAGCAGTACTTC. Its protein product is CASSPHEAGEQYF.

J is TRBJ1-2 and V is TRBV5-1; D is perhaps TRBD1 (5 bases). Trimming removed 3 bases at V and 5 bases at J, with 17 bases between. Germline CDR1 and CDR2: SGHRS and YFSETQ. This CDR3 has 15 amino acids. The CDR3 nucleotides are TGCGCCAGCAGCTCGGGGGGACCCGGAAATTATGGCTACACCTTC. It translates to CASSSGGPGNYGYTF.

This clonotype showed up many times. V is TRBV27 and J is TRBJ2-2; D not resolved. From germline, CDR1 is MNHEY and CDR2 SMNVEV (reference sequence). The CDR3 contains 12 residues. V was shortened by 5 bases and J by 6 bases, with 7 bases between the two germline ends. The CDR3 nucleotides read TGTGCCAGCAGTATTCCGGCCGGGGAGCTGTTTTTT. This gives the protein CASSIPAGELFF.

With respect to this clonotype: The junction and the germline gene differ at one end; a read error may be behind it. V gene TRBV5-3 combines with J gene TRBJ1-3, with 7 bases aligning to TRBD1. TRBV5-3 is placed among ORFs of uncertain function. This CDR3 is built from 14 residues. The CDR3 nucleotides are TGTGTCAGCAGCTTGGTTGACAGGGAAAACACCGTATATTTT. It specifies CVSSLVDRENTVYF.

The sample holds many counts of this clonotype. The chain recombines TRBV27 with TRBJ2-7; 9 bases are shared with TRBD2. V lost 11 bases, J lost 6 bases, and 5 bases stayed unmatched. CDR3 size: 11 residues. Per the germline V gene, CDR1 is MNHEY and CDR2 is SMNVEV (reference sequence). The CDR3 DNA sequence: TGTGCCGTGGGACTAGCTTCCGAGCAGTACTTC. Translation: CAVGLASEQYF.

J is TRBJ1-1 and V is TRBV27; the D is unclear. The V end was cut by 11 bases, the J end by 6 bases, with 25 bases between. This CDR3 has 15 residues. CDR1 and CDR2 from the germline V gene are MNHEY and SMNVEV (reference sequence). The CDR3 loop reads CACTLNSGRVSEAFF. In nucleotides, the CDR3 is TGTGCCTGCACCCTCAATTCAGGTAGGGTGTCTGAAGCTTTCTTT.

With respect to this clonotype: A read error is likely here: a far larger clone is one base away. J is TRBJ2-2 and V is TRBV4-3, with TRBD2 matching over 8 bases. The CDR3 is 16 amino acids. The germline CDR1 and CDR2 sequences are LGHNA and YSLEER. J lost 3 bases, V lost 0 bases, and 3 bases had no gene match. CDR3 in DNA: TGCGCCAGCAGCCAAGAACGGGAGGGTTACACCGGGGAGCTGTTTTTT. Its protein is CASSQEREGYTGELFF.